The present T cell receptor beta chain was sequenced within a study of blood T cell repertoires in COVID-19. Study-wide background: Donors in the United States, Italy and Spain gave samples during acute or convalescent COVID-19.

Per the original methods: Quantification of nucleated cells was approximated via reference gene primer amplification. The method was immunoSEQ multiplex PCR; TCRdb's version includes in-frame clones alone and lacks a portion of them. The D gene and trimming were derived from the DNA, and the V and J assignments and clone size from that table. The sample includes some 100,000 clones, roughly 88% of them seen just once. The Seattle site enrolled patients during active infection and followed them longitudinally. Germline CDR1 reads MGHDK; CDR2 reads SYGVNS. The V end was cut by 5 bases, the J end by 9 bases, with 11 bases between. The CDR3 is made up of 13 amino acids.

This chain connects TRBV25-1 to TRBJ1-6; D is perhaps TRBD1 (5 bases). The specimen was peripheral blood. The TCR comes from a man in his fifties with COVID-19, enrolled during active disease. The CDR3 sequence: CASSNQGFSPLHF. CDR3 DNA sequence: TGTGCCAGCAGTAACCAGGGTTTTTCACCCCTCCACTTT.